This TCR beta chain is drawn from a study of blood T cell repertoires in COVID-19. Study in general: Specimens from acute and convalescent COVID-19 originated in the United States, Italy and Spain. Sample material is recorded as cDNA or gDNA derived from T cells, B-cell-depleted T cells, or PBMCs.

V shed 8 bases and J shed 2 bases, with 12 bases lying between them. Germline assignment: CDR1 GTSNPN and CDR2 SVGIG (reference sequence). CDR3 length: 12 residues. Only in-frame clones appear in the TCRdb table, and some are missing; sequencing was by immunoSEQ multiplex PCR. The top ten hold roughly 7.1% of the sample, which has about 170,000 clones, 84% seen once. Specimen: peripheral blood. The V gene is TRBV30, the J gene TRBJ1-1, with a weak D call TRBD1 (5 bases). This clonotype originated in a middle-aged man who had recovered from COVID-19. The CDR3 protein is CARTRVNTEAFF. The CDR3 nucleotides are TGTGCCCGGACCAGGGTAAACACTGAAGCTTTCTTT.